Following are 5 T cell receptor beta chains from one sample sequenced in a study of OX40 agonist ivuxolimab in advanced cancers. Libraries came from the immunoSEQ multiplex PCR assay. Not all clones reach the TCRdb copy of this immuneACCESS table, which keeps in-frame sequences only. Checked studies attribute under half of the gap to unresolved V genes and leave the rest unexplained. Across this sample there are some 73,000 clones, with around 88% seen only once. Around 0.9% of the sample rests with the top ten. The sequenced sample was CD4+ or CD8+ T cells sorted from blood, obtained in a trial of the OX40 agonist ivuxolimab. These receptors all come from an adult with an advanced solid tumor such as melanoma, head and neck, liver or kidney cancer.

V usage is TRBV6-6 and J usage is TRBJ2-3; D unclear. CDR3 length equals 13 residues. V was cut by 5 bases and J by 0 bases, with 6 bases left in between. The germline CDR1 and CDR2 sequences are MNHNY and SVGAGI (reference sequence). CDR3 sequence reads: CASSSPSTDTQYF. The CDR3 DNA reads TGTGCCAGCAGTAGTCCAAGCACAGATACGCAGTATTTT.

In its sample, this clone was seen once. This chain connects TRBV6-6 to TRBJ1-2; D remains ambiguous. The CDR3 totals 13 residues. Germline V CDR1 and CDR2: MNHNY, SVGAGI (reference sequence). V was trimmed by 0 bases and J by 5 bases, leaving 7 bases between them. The CDR3 DNA follows: TGTGCCAGCAGTTACTCTACACCGTATGGCTACACCTTC. This encodes CASSYSTPYGYTF.

The V and J genes are TRBV4-3 and TRBJ2-7; 7 bases are a match to TRBD2. The junction had 14 bases not matched to a gene; V was cut back by 0 bases and J by 0 bases. The germline V gene encodes CDR1 LGHNA and CDR2 YSLEER. The CDR3 extends over 19 amino acids. In DNA, the CDR3 is TGCGCCAGCAGCCAAGATACTAGCGAGACTACAACCTACTCCTACGAGCAGTACTTC. This gives the protein CASSQDTSETTTYSYEQYF.

As for this clone: One end of the junction varies from germline; a read error may be responsible. Other DNA sequences from this sample encode an identical CDR3 as well. The chain is built from TRBV5-6 and TRBJ2-3; D might be TRBD1 (5 bases). Germline CDR1 and CDR2: SGHDT and YYEEEE. CDR3 size: 16 residues. The CDR3 region is CASSLPTASPTDTQYF. In DNA, the CDR3 is TGTGCCAGTAGCTTGCCGACAGCCTCCCCCACAGATACGCAGTATTTT.

This sequence joins TRBV28 and TRBJ2-5; possible D gene TRBD1, 5 bases. The CDR3 totals 14 residues. Germline V gene data show CDR1 as MDHEN and CDR2 as SYDVKM. The V and J ends lost 5 bases and 2 bases respectively, with 12 bases between them. In DNA, the CDR3 is TGTGCCAGCAGTCTCCCCAGGGTGCAAGAGACCCAGTACTTC. Encoded protein: CASSLPRVQETQYF.